The text below deals with one TCR beta chain. This sample stems from a study of T cells expressing NK-cell markers. Across the whole study: Seven donors tested HCMV-seropositive and one tested seronegative among the eight sequenced.

This CDR3 comprises 16 residues. Germline CDR1 and CDR2: LGHDT and YNNKEL (reference sequence). TCRdb derives one entry per CDR3 protein from the 5' RACE reads, leaving out DNA. The sample has 500,000 or so distinct CDR3 sequences. This sequence was found in a man between 18 and 29 years old in good health. The chain joins TRBV3-1 to TRBJ1-3. Specimen: blood T cells: a sorted CD56 or NKG2C T cell subset, CD4+ or CD8+ T cells, or bulk PBMC T cells (not recorded which). CDR3 residues: CASSQVIQEIGNTIYF.